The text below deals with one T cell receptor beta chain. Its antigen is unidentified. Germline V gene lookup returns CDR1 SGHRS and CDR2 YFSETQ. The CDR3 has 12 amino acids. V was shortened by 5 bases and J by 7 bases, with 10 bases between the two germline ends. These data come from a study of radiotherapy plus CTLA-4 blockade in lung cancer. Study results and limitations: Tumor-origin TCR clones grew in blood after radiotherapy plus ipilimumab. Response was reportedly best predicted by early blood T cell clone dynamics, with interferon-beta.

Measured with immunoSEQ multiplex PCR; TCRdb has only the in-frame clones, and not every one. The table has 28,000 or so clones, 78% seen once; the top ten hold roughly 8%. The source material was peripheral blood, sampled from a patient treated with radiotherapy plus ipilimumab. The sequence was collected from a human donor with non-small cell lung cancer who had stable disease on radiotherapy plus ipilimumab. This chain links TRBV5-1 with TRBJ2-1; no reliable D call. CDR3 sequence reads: CASSLDGNEQFF. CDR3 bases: TGCGCCAGCAGTCTCGACGGAAATGAGCAGTTCTTC.